This is a list of T cell receptor beta chains from one sample in a study of blood T cell repertoires in COVID-19. Sequenced by immunoSEQ multiplex PCR; TCRdb stores in-frame clones only, minus some. Among 53,000 or so clones listed, approximately 80% were seen once. Source material: peripheral blood. All receptors come from a human donor in a cohort sampled during active COVID-19. Both conserved end residues are part of each CDR3. The D gene is left open where the match is weak. Some rows mark clone size as missing; the rest say once, few, many or name a class of expanded clone.

clone size | D gene | J gene | V gene | CDR3 DNA | CDR3 protein
- | TRBD2 | TRBJ2-5 | TRBV11-2 | TGTGCCAGCAGCTTAAGGACCCTGGGGGGGGAGACCCAGTACTTC | CASSLRTLGGETQYF
- | TRBD1 | TRBJ1-3 | TRBV7-6 | TGTGCCAGCACCCGGACAGGGTCCTCTGGAAACACCATATATTTT | CASTRTGSSGNTIYF
- | - | TRBJ2-3 | TRBV6-5 | TGTGCCAGCAGCCCCCGGCGGATCACAGATACGCAGTATTTT | CASSPRRITDTQYF
few | - | TRBJ1-1 | TRBV6-5 | TGTGCCAGCAGGTCCAGTGGGAACACTGAAGCTTTCTTT | CASRSSGNTEAFF
- | - | TRBJ1-5 | TRBV27 | TGTGCCAGCAGTCCCCGGCGGCAGGGCGGTCAGCCCCAGCATTTT | CASSPRRQGGQPQHF
once | TRBD2 | TRBJ2-7 | TRBV2 | TGTGCCAGCAGTATAGCGGGGTCTCCTGTAGCGTACTTC | CASSIAGSPVAYF
few | - | TRBJ2-7 | TRBV5-1 | TGCGCCAGCAGCCCTGGAGTGGGTAGCGGATCCTACGAGCAGTACTTC | CASSPGVGSGSYEQYF
- | TRBD1 | TRBJ1-1 | TRBV7-2 | TGTGCCAGCAGCTTAGTAGGGACAGCGAACACTGAAGCTTTCTTT | CASSLVGTANTEAFF
- | - | TRBJ1-1 | TRBV5-1 | TGCGCCAGCAGCTTGGGAGACGCAGGATCAGAAGCTTTCTTT | CASSLGDAGSEAFF
- | - | TRBJ1-3 | TRBV3-1/TRBV3-2 | TGTGCCAGCAGACCTTCAGGGTTTTCCTCTGGAAACACCATATATTTT | CASRPSGFSSGNTIYF
- | - | TRBJ2-1 | TRBV23-1 | TGCGCCAGCAGTCAACCCCGTAGGGGGGGCAAGTGCAATGAGCAGTTCTTC | CASSQPRRGGKCNEQFF
- | - | TRBJ2-4 | TRBV7-8 | TGTGCCAGCGGCGCGGATGGCAGGGTAAAGGGCATTCAGTACTTC | CASGADGRVKGIQYF
many | - | TRBJ2-1 | TRBV6-5 | TGTGCCAGCAGTAGTCCCCCCAGCGGCGACAATGAGCAGTTCTTC | CASSSPPSGDNEQFF
- | TRBD1 | TRBJ2-3 | TRBV18 | TGTGCCAGCTCACCTCGAAAGCAGGGGGGCACAGATACGCAGTATTTT | CASSPRKQGGTDTQYF
- | TRBD2 | TRBJ2-7 | TRBV4-3 | TGCGCCAGCAGCCAAGGACTAGCGGGGGAGACCTACGAGCAGTACTTC | CASSQGLAGETYEQYF
- | - | TRBJ2-5 | TRBV20-1 | TGCAGTGCTAGCGGTCGGGAGACCCAGTACTTC | CSASGRETQYF
- | TRBD1 | TRBJ1-1 | TRBV27 | TGTGCCAGCAGTTCCGCCGCTCACGACAGGGGGGTTGAAGCTTTCTTT | CASSSAAHDRGVEAFF
- | TRBD1 | TRBJ1-5 | TRBV3-1/TRBV3-2 | TGTGCCAGCAGCCAAGCCCCCGACAGGGACGAGCATCAGCCCCAGCATTTT | CASSQAPDRDEHQPQHF
- | - | TRBJ1-3 | TRBV14 | TGTGCCAGCAGCCAGATGACACCCGCGGGAGGAAACACCATATATTTT | CASSQMTPAGGNTIYF
- | - | TRBJ2-7 | TRBV5-5 | TGTGCCAGCAGCTTGGAAGCAGGCTACGAGCAGTACTTC | CASSLEAGYEQYF
- | TRBD1 | TRBJ1-3 | TRBV5-1 | TGCGCCAGCAGCTCGTCCACCGACAGGGTTTCTGGAAACACCATATATTTT | CASSSSTDRVSGNTIYF
- | TRBD1 | TRBJ2-1 | TRBV9 | TGTGCCAGCAGCGCAGGGGGTGAGTCCTACAATGAGCAGTTCTTC | CASSAGGESYNEQFF
- | - | TRBJ1-3 | TRBV5-1 | TGCGCCAGCAGCACAGGGAGCTCTGGAAACACCATATATTTT | CASSTGSSGNTIYF
- | - | TRBJ2-7 | TRBV6-5 | TGTGCCAGCAGTTACCTCCAGGGATTTGACGAGCAGTACTTC | CASSYLQGFDEQYF
- | TRBD1 | TRBJ2-2 | TRBV7-9 | TGTGCCAGCAGACCTCGACAGGGGCGGGCCGGGGAGCTGTTTTTT | CASRPRQGRAGELFF
- | TRBD1 | TRBJ2-1 | TRBV2 | TGTGCCAGAGCCCGGGACAGAGACAATGAGCAGTTCTTC | CARARDRDNEQFF
- | - | TRBJ2-5 | TRBV5-1 | TGCGCCAGCACCCCGGTAAGAGCCGCCGGAGGGGAGACCCAGTACTTC | CASTPVRAAGGETQYF
- | - | TRBJ2-6 | TRBV28 | TGTGCCAGCCAGTTGGGGGGGACAGGGGCCAACGTCCTGACTTTC | CASQLGGTGANVLTF
- | - | TRBJ2-7 | TRBV6-5 | TGTGCCAGCAGTAGCCGACAGGGACTGAGCGAGCAGTACTTC | CASSSRQGLSEQYF
- | - | TRBJ2-2 | TRBV7-2 | TGTGCCAGCAGCCGTACAAAGAACACCGGGGAGCTGTTTTTT | CASSRTKNTGELFF
- | TRBD1 | TRBJ1-4 | TRBV19 | TGTGCCAGTAGTACCCGGGGACAGGCAACTAATGAAAAACTGTTTTTT | CASSTRGQATNEKLFF
- | TRBD1 | TRBJ2-2 | TRBV19 | TGTGCCAGTAGTATAGCGGACAGGGCGAACACCGGGGAGCTGTTTTTT | CASSIADRANTGELFF
- | - | TRBJ2-7 | TRBV29-1 | TGCAGCGCAACCTACTCCTACGAGCAGTACTTC | CSATYSYEQYF
- | TRBD2 | TRBJ2-1 | TRBV19 | TGTGCCAGTCGACAATACTCCGGGACTAGCGGGCTCAATGAGCAGTTCTTC | CASRQYSGTSGLNEQFF
- | TRBD1 | TRBJ2-7 | TRBV7-2 | TGTGCCAGCAGCGGGGACAGGGGGAACGAGCAGTACTTC | CASSGDRGNEQYF
- | TRBD2 | TRBJ2-1 | TRBV7-9 | TGTGCCAGCAGCTTAGAACTAGCGGGGATATACAATGAGCAGTTCTTC | CASSLELAGIYNEQFF
- | TRBD1 | TRBJ2-1 | TRBV7-8 | TGTGCCAGCAGCGTAGGACAGGGGGCGATGATCGAGCAGTTCTTC | CASSVGQGAMIEQFF
- | TRBD1 | TRBJ1-5 | TRBV4-3 | TGCGCCAGCAGTCTGGACAGGTATCAGCCCCAGCATTTT | CASSLDRYQPQHF
- | TRBD1 | TRBJ2-5 | TRBV6-6 | TGTGCCAGCCAGGGGGAGAAGACCCAGTACTTC | CASQGEKTQYF
- | TRBD1 | TRBJ1-2 | TRBV6-5 | TGTGCCAGCAGTTACAGGACAGGGGGCAACTATGGCTACACCTTC | CASSYRTGGNYGYTF
- | - | TRBJ2-3 | TRBV7-9 | TGTGCCAGCAGCGCCTTGGACAGCTCGAGCACAGATACGCAGTATTTT | CASSALDSSSTDTQYF
- | - | TRBJ2-2 | TRBV11-1 | TGTGCCAGCAGCCACAACGGGGAGCTGTTTTTT | CASSHNGELFF
- | TRBD2 | TRBJ2-5 | TRBV19 | TGTGCCAGTAGTATGGCCGCGGGAGGACAAGAGACCCAGTACTTC | CASSMAAGGQETQYF
- | - | TRBJ1-2 | TRBV18 | TGTGCCAGCTCCGTTCAGGGCCAATTCTATGGCTACACCTTC | CASSVQGQFYGYTF
- | TRBD1 | TRBJ1-1 | TRBV6-6 | TGTGCCAGCAGACCGGGACAGGGACGGACTGAAGCTTTCTTT | CASRPGQGRTEAFF
- | TRBD1 | TRBJ2-4 | TRBV7-6 | TGTGCCAGCAGCGGGGGGGGGACAGGGGATATGAACATTCAGTACTTC | CASSGGGTGDMNIQYF
few | TRBD1 | TRBJ2-5 | TRBV28 | TGTGCCAGCAGTGGAAGGACAGGTTGGGGCCAAGAGACCCAGTACTTC | CASSGRTGWGQETQYF